The 23 T cell receptor beta chains below were found in one sample sequenced in a study of shared clonotypes between healthy human individuals. Data came from immunoSEQ multiplex PCR; TCRdb stores just in-frame clones and leaves some out. This table holds about a million clones, 75% found once. What was sequenced was memory CD4+ T cells sorted from blood. Subset denoted: CD45RA-negative fraction. All receptors derive from a man between 18 and 35 years old in good health.

V gene TRBV7-9 combines with J gene TRBJ2-3; D may be TRBD2 (6 bases). Per the germline V gene, CDR1 is SEHNR and CDR2 is FQNEAQ (reference sequence). This CDR3 contains 18 residues. Between the trimmed V and J ends, which lost 3 bases and 2 bases, there was a span of 21 bases. The CDR3 DNA reads as TGTGCCAGCAGCTTTCCGCCCGGAGGACGGGGGATCACAGATACGCAGTATTTT. Its translation is CASSFPPGGRGITDTQYF.

This chain connects TRBV29-1 to TRBJ1-2; D remains unclear. The germline V gene encodes CDR1 SQVTM and CDR2 ANQGSEA. CDR3 length: 12 amino acids. Trimming stripped 5 bases from V and 6 bases from J, with 13 bases between. The CDR3, as DNA: TGCAGCGTTTGGGATTCCGGGCATGGCTACACCTTC. This sequence encodes CSVWDSGHGYTF.

The rearrangement joins TRBV7-2 to TRBJ2-5, with D possibly being TRBD1 or TRBD2 (6 bases each). The V end was cut by 1 base, the J end by 6 bases, with 15 bases between. Germline loops: CDR1 SGHTA, CDR2 FQGNSA. The CDR3 spans 15 residues. CDR3 protein: CASSLVSAGTQTQYF. In DNA, the CDR3 is TGTGCCAGCAGCTTAGTATCGGCGGGGACACAGACCCAGTACTTC.

V is TRBV11-2 and J is TRBJ1-2, with D tentatively TRBD1 (5 bases). The germline V gene encodes CDR1 SGHAT and CDR2 FQNNGV. The length of the CDR3 is 13 residues. V gave up 3 bases and J gave up 4 bases, with 9 bases separating them. CDR3: CASSFDRIYGYTF. CDR3 sequence (DNA): TGTGCCAGCAGCTTCGACAGAATCTATGGCTACACCTTC.

The CDR3 loop is CASSRTDKATNEKLFF. The CDR3 bases are TGTGCCAGCAGTCGGACAGATAAAGCAACTAATGAAAAACTGTTTTTT. This chain uses TRBV5-4 with TRBJ1-4, with TRBD1 as a possible D gene (6 bases). CDR3 length: 16 residues. Germline-derived CDR1 and CDR2 are SGHNT and YYREEE (reference sequence). V gave up 5 bases and J gave up 0 bases, with 14 bases separating them.

The chain joins TRBV19 to TRBJ1-3; D ambiguous. The CDR3 covers 14 residues. V lost 9 bases to trimming and J lost 0 bases, with 12 bases between them. Germline CDR1 LNHDA, CDR2 SQIVND (reference sequence). CDR3 DNA sequence: TGTGCCAGCTCAGACCGTAGCTCTGGAAACACCATATATTTT. Translation gives CASSDRSSGNTIYF.

This clone was found many times. The V gene is TRBV19, the J gene TRBJ2-3; TRBD1 matches at 8 bases. The CDR3 consists of 15 residues. Germline trimming cut 8 bases from V and 5 bases from J; bases unmatched to any gene: 12. The V gene's germline CDR1 is LNHDA and CDR2 SQIVND (reference sequence). CDR3 bases: TGTGCCAGTTCCCAAGGCAGGGGGCATGGAGATACGCAGTATTTT. Its protein is CASSQGRGHGDTQYF.

This clone has a handful of counts. In DNA form, the CDR3 reads TGTGCCAGCAGCTTGGCGGGGAGCGGGGCGTCCTACGAGCAGTACTTC. Amino acid sequence: CASSLAGSGASYEQYF. V is TRBV7-2 and J is TRBJ2-7, with TRBD2 matching over 7 bases. Per the germline V gene, CDR1 is SGHTA and CDR2 is FQGNSA. Trimming at V came to 3 bases and at J to 1 base, leaving 9 bases not matched to a gene. The CDR3 contains 16 residues.

V gene TRBV5-1 combines with J gene TRBJ2-1, with 11 bases fitting TRBD2. The V gene's germline CDR1 is SGHRS and CDR2 YFSETQ. V lost 4 bases and J lost 7; bases outside the gene matches: 10. The CDR3 is 16 residues long. DNA of the CDR3: TGCGCCAGCAGCCGTAGCCCTAGCGGGGGGAGGAATGAGCAGTTCTTC. This codes for CASSRSPSGGRNEQFF. The whole variable domain, remainder taken from reference TRBV5-1 and TRBJ2-1, is KAGVTQTPRYLIKTRGQQVTLSCSPISGHRSVSWYQQTPGQGLQFLFEYFSETQRNKGNFPGRFSGRQFSNSRSEMNVSTLELGDSALYLCASSRSPSGGRNEQFFGPGTRLTVL.

This clone was detected a few times. This chain uses TRBV18 with TRBJ1-1; D is uncertain. The CDR3 consists of 15 residues. Trimming took off 1 base at V and 0 bases at J, with 9 bases between the two ends. CDR1 and CDR2 from the germline V gene are KGHSH and LQKENI. The CDR3 spells CASSPREGMNTEAFF. CDR3 nucleotide sequence: TGTGCCAGCTCACCACGAGAGGGAATGAACACTGAAGCTTTCTTT.

V usage is TRBV11-2 and J usage is TRBJ2-7; 11 bases agree with TRBD1. The CDR3 is 15 amino acids. V gave up 5 bases and J gave up 0 bases; unmatched junction bases: 3. CDR1 SGHAT and CDR2 FQNNGV come from the germline V gene. CDR3 nucleotide sequence: TGTGCCAGCAGCAGGACAGGGGGCATCTCCTACGAGCAGTACTTC. As protein: CASSRTGGISYEQYF.

V gene TRBV5-1 combines with J gene TRBJ2-1, with a possible D match to TRBD2 (6 bases). CDR3 size: 13 residues. V shed 1 base and J shed 9 bases, with 11 bases lying between them. Per the germline V gene, CDR1 is SGHRS and CDR2 is YFSETQ. DNA for the CDR3: TGCGCCAGCAGCTTGTACCAGGGAGGTGAGCAGTTCTTC. This sequence encodes CASSLYQGGEQFF. The full variable domain, its missing parts supplied by reference TRBV5-1 and TRBJ2-1, is KAGVTQTPRYLIKTRGQQVTLSCSPISGHRSVSWYQQTPGQGLQFLFEYFSETQRNKGNFPGRFSGRQFSNSRSEMNVSTLELGDSALYLCASSLYQGGEQFFGPGTRLTVL.

V and J are TRBV5-1 and TRBJ2-3; D is unresolved. Germline V lookup: CDR1 SGHRS, CDR2 YFSETQ. V was shortened by 4 bases and J by 4 bases, with 10 bases between the two germline ends. CDR3 length: 13 residues. CDR3 nucleotide sequence: TGCGCCAGCAGCCCTAGTGTCCCAGATACGCAGTATTTT. Its translation is CASSPSVPDTQYF.

The chain uses TRBV5-6 and TRBJ1-2, with 7 nucleotides matching TRBD1. Germline V gives CDR1 SGHDT, CDR2 YYEEEE. There are 14 residues in the CDR3. With 5 bases clipped from V and 5 bases from J, the junction kept 9 bases outside the gene matches. The CDR3 DNA is TGTGCCAGCAGGGGATTAGGGGGCGGTTATGGCTACACCTTC. It specifies CASRGLGGGYGYTF.

The rearrangement links TRBV10-3 to TRBJ1-5; TRBD1 might be the D (5 bases). The CDR3 covers 14 residues. Trimming shortened V by 8 bases and J by 0 bases, and 11 bases separated the two germline ends. Germline CDR1 is ENHRY and CDR2 is SYGVKD. The CDR3 coding sequence is TGTGCCATCGGGGACTCTTATAGCAATCAGCCCCAGCATTTT. It translates to CAIGDSYSNQPQHF.

The V gene is TRBV6-5, the J gene TRBJ2-1; no clear D. Germline CDR1 and CDR2: MNHEY and SVGAGI. This CDR3 has 11 residues. V lost 7 bases and J 8 bases, leaving 9 bases between the germline ends. The CDR3 DNA follows: TGTGCCAGCACTCTTATGGATGAGCAGTTCTTC. Its protein product is CASTLMDEQFF.

The chain links TRBV11-3 to TRBJ2-1, with D unclear. Germline lookup yields CDR1 SGHNT and CDR2 YENEEA. The CDR3 has 15 residues. The germline V and J ends were trimmed by 0 bases and 9 bases, with 15 bases remaining between them. This chain's CDR3 is CASSLDSSTYAEQFF. CDR3 nucleotide sequence: TGTGCCAGCAGCTTAGACTCATCCACCTACGCTGAGCAGTTCTTC.

The CDR3 protein is CASSQHERGPTLNTEAFF. The CDR3 nucleotides are TGTGCCAGTAGTCAACACGAACGAGGGCCAACTCTTAACACTGAAGCTTTCTTT. The chain uses TRBV19 and TRBJ1-1, with D unresolved. The germline V gene has CDR1 LNHDA and CDR2 SQIVND (reference sequence). The CDR3 covers 18 residues. V shed 5 bases and J shed 2 bases, with 24 bases lying between them.

The chain couples TRBV10-3 to TRBJ2-2; 8 bases fit TRBD1. After removal of 7 bases from V and 0 bases from J, the junction contained 4 bases not matched to a gene. The CDR3 loop spans 15 amino acids. CDR1 and CDR2 from the germline V gene are ENHRY and SYGVKD. CDR3 in DNA: TGTGCCATCAACACAGGGGGGACGAACACCGGGGAGCTGTTTTTT. Its translation is CAINTGGTNTGELFF.

This clone was recorded many times. V is TRBV7-9 and J is TRBJ2-2, with D unresolved. The CDR3 extends over 13 amino acids. CDR1 and CDR2 from the germline V gene are SEHNR and FQNEAQ (reference sequence). The germline V and J ends were trimmed by 4 bases and 7 bases, with 10 bases remaining between them. The DNA for the CDR3 is TGTGCCAGCAGCTCGAGATCTGACGGGGAGCTGTTTTTT. Amino acid sequence: CASSSRSDGELFF.

This chain connects TRBV16 to TRBJ1-5; 9 positions match TRBD1. The CDR3 contains 14 residues. V was clipped by 4 bases and J by 6 bases; unmatched bases: 4. The germline V gene has CDR1 KGHSY and CDR2 FQNENV. The DNA for the CDR3 is TGTGCCAGCAGCCCTGGACAGGGGCCTCAGCCCCAGCATTTT. Amino acids: CASSPGQGPQPQHF.

The chain uses TRBV11-2 and TRBJ2-1; the D is unclear. V lost 4 bases, J lost 0 bases, and 7 bases lay in between. Germline CDR1 is SGHAT and CDR2 is FQNNGV. The CDR3 runs 14 residues. CDR3 sequence: CASSSGFSYNEQFF. CDR3 coding DNA: TGTGCCAGCAGCTCCGGCTTCTCCTACAATGAGCAGTTCTTC.

J is TRBJ1-3 and V is TRBV27; D call uncertain. Germline assignment: CDR1 MNHEY and CDR2 SMNVEV (reference sequence). V shed 2 bases and J shed 0 bases, with 11 bases lying between them. This CDR3 comprises 16 residues. Written as DNA, the CDR3 is TGTGCCAGCAGTTTAAGAGTCCCGAGCTCTGGAAACACCATATATTTT. It specifies CASSLRVPSSGNTIYF.